Listed below are T cell receptor beta chains from one sample, sequenced in a study of Ad26.COV2.S vaccination and SARS-CoV-2 variants. Sequencing was performed with immunoSEQ multiplex PCR; in TCRdb, only in-frame clones are kept and a portion is missing. The profile shows around 370,000 clones, approximately 85% of them singletons. The input for sequencing was peripheral blood, taken in a trial of Ad26.COV2.S vaccine versus placebo. The source is a person aged 18-65 years who received the Ad26.COV2.S COVID-19 vaccine or a placebo. The CDR3 runs from the conserved cysteine through the conserved F or W. D genes are given only for firm matches. Rows may omit the clone size; those that give it use once, few, many or a size class.

D | size | J | V | DNA | CDR3
TRBD2 | . | TRBJ2-3 | TRBV9 | TGTGCCAGCAGCCCCGGGACTAGCGGCCAGGATACGCAGTATTTT | CASSPGTSGQDTQYF
. | . | TRBJ2-1 | TRBV4-3 | TGCGCCAGCAGCCAAGTCTGGGACAATGAGCAGTTCTTC | CASSQVWDNEQFF
TRBD1 | . | TRBJ2-1 | TRBV14 | TGTGCCAGCAGCCAATTCAGGGGGCAGCCGAACAATGAGCAGTTCTTC | CASSQFRGQPNNEQFF
. | . | TRBJ1-1 | TRBV2 | TGTGCCAGCAGTGAAACCCGACAGCCGAACACTGAAGCTTTCTTT | CASSETRQPNTEAFF
TRBD2 | . | TRBJ2-3 | TRBV2 | TGTGCCAGCAGGGAGCTAGCGGGGAGCGCAGATACGCAGTATTTT | CASRELAGSADTQYF
TRBD1 | . | TRBJ2-1 | TRBV7-2 | TGTGCCAGCAGCCCTGGGACAGGGAACAATGAGCAGTTCTTC | CASSPGTGNNEQFF
. | once | TRBJ1-4 | TRBV19 | TGTGCCAGTAGTTTTCGACACTCAACTAATGAAAAACTGTTTTTT | CASSFRHSTNEKLFF
. | . | TRBJ2-3 | TRBV9 | TGTGCCAGCAGCGTACAGGGACACCCCACAGATACGCAGTATTTT | CASSVQGHPTDTQYF
TRBD1 | . | TRBJ1-3 | TRBV9 | TGTGCCAGCAGCACCAGGGACAGGGGCGCAGGAACCATATATTTT | CASSTRDRGAGTIYF
TRBD1 | many | TRBJ2-3 | TRBV7-9 | TGTGCCAGCAGCTTAACGGACAGGGGTTTCACAGATACGCAGTATTTT | CASSLTDRGFTDTQYF
. | . | TRBJ1-4 | TRBV9 | TGTGCCAGCAGCGTTTCTGGTACGGGGAATGAAAAACTGTTTTTT | CASSVSGTGNEKLFF
TRBD2 | . | TRBJ2-3 | TRBV9 | TGTGCCAGCAGCACTAGCGGGGGCAGGGATACGCAGTATTTT | CASSTSGGRDTQYF
. | . | TRBJ2-7 | TRBV27 | TGTGCCAGCAGTTTGAGGGGGTCCTACGAGCAGTACTTC | CASSLRGSYEQYF
. | . | TRBJ2-1 | TRBV7-2 | TGTGCCAGCAGCTTAGGGGGCCGTATCCGTAACAATGAGCAGTTCTTC | CASSLGGRIRNNEQFF
. | . | TRBJ1-2 | TRBV7-9 | TGTGCCAGCAGCTCGCTCGGGACACACTATGGCTACACCTTC | CASSSLGTHYGYTF
TRBD1 | . | TRBJ2-7 | TRBV5-1 | TGCGCCAGCAGCTTGGGGACAGGGGACGAGCAGTACTTC | CASSLGTGDEQYF
. | once | TRBJ2-2 | TRBV3-1/TRBV3-2 | TGTGCCAGCAGCCAAGGAGGAGGGGCGCCCGGGGAGCTGTTTTTT | CASSQGGGAPGELFF
TRBD1 | . | TRBJ2-7 | TRBV11-3 | TGTGCCAGCAGCCACCCCTCCGGACAGGGTCCCACGCCGGGCTACGAGCAGTACTTC | CASSHPSGQGPTPGYEQYF
TRBD2 | . | TRBJ2-3 | TRBV7-9 | TGTGCCAGCAGCCCGACTAGCGGGGGGTCAGATACGCAGTATTTT | CASSPTSGGSDTQYF
. | . | TRBJ2-7 | TRBV15 | TGTGCCACCAGCAGAGATCGGGCAGGGGAGCAGTACTTC | CATSRDRAGEQYF
. | once | TRBJ2-7 | TRBV20-1 | TGCAGTGCTAGTGGGCCGGGGGCCTACGAGCAGTACTTC | CSASGPGAYEQYF
. | few | TRBJ1-3 | TRBV6-5 | TGTGCCAGCAGTTATGGGGACATCTCTGGAAACACCATATATTTT | CASSYGDISGNTIYF
TRBD1 | . | TRBJ1-3 | TRBV9 | TGTGCCAGCAGCGTTCAGGGGGCCTCTGGAAACACCATATATTTT | CASSVQGASGNTIYF
. | . | TRBJ2-2 | TRBV9 | TGTGCCAGCAGCGTAGGGGAGAGGGGGGAAGGGCCTCCCGGGGAGCTGTTTTTT | CASSVGERGEGPPGELFF